This T cell receptor beta chain was obtained from a study of blood T cell repertoires in COVID-19. Study details: COVID-19 samples, acute and convalescent, were from the United States, Italy and Spain. Sample material is recorded as cDNA or gDNA derived from T cells, B-cell-depleted T cells, or PBMCs.

Produced via immunoSEQ multiplex PCR; TCRdb's table is partial and in-frame only. The sample has under 60,000 clones; approximately 90% are singletons. CDR1 is SNHLY and CDR2 is FYNNEI in the germline V gene. V gave up 6 bases and J gave up 2 bases; unmatched junction bases: 2. This CDR3 has 15 amino acids. This clone was observed a handful of times. This receptor was identified in a human donor with acute or convalescent COVID-19. The donor label of this sample is uncertain. The specimen sequenced was peripheral blood. The J gene is TRBJ2-2, the V gene TRBV2, with 11 nucleotides matching TRBD2. CDR3 bases: TGTGCCAGCAGACTAGCGGGGGTAAACACCGGGGAGCTGTTTTTT. It specifies CASRLAGVNTGELFF.